This record looks at one T cell receptor beta chain sequence and its context. Its specificity is unknown. This record belongs to a study of identical twins. General study points: Weaker excess twin sharing was seen among beta out-of-frame sequences.

Germline V gene lookup returns CDR1 MNHNS and CDR2 SASEGT. The CDR3 extends over 16 amino acids. J was trimmed by 9 bases and V by 3 bases; bases with no gene match: 11. TCRdb reprocessed the 5' RACE reads via MiXCR and lists one record per CDR3 protein. The sample comprises 300,000 to 400,000 distinct CDR3 sequences, 9% to 10% of which are singletons, and over 7% rests with the top ten. Healthy Caucasians were all of the donors. The sequence was collected from a woman between 50 and 59 years old in good health. Sequencing input: naive T cells sorted from blood. V usage is TRBV6-1 and J usage is TRBJ2-1; 10 positions match TRBD2. This chain's CDR3 is CASSDESGRVLREQFF. In DNA form, the CDR3 reads TGTGCCAGCAGTGATGAAAGCGGGAGGGTCCTTCGTGAGCAGTTCTTC.